This is a list of T cell receptor beta chains from one sample in a study of T cell responses to AZD1222 COVID-19 vaccine. Clones were read by immunoSEQ multiplex PCR, and TCRdb kept only the in-frame ones, dropping some. The sample includes 100,000 to 150,000 clones, roughly nine tenths of them seen just once. The material was peripheral blood, obtained on day 0 of AZD1222 vaccination. Receptors were obtained from an adult in good health. Each CDR3 is given with its conserved first and last residue. Fields, in order: D gene, clone size, V gene, CDR3 length, J gene, CDR3 protein, CDR3 DNA. The D gene is left open where the match is weak. Clone size is given for some rows only: seen once, a few or many times, or a class if the clone is expanded.

d_gene: -
abundance: once
v_gene: TRBV5-4
len: 15
j_gene: TRBJ2-7
CDR3aa: CASSLMGSSSYEQYF
CDR3nt: TGTGCCAGCAGCTTGATGGGCTCAAGCTCCTACGAGCAGTACTTC

d_gene: TRBD1
abundance: -
v_gene: TRBV12-5
len: 13
j_gene: TRBJ1-2
CDR3aa: CATTRDSNYGYTF
CDR3nt: TGTGCTACCACCCGGGACAGTAACTATGGCTACACCTTC

d_gene: -
abundance: -
v_gene: TRBV3-1/TRBV3-2
len: 17
j_gene: TRBJ1-6
CDR3aa: CASSQDSLTLDNSPLHF
CDR3nt: TGTGCCAGCAGCCAGGACAGTCTGACTCTAGATAATTCACCCCTCCACTTT

d_gene: -
abundance: -
v_gene: TRBV6-5
len: 15
j_gene: TRBJ1-1
CDR3aa: CASSYSWQGGTEAFF
CDR3nt: TGTGCCAGCAGTTACTCATGGCAGGGAGGAACTGAAGCTTTCTTT

d_gene: -
abundance: -
v_gene: TRBV5-1
len: 14
j_gene: TRBJ2-7
CDR3aa: CASSRVGSSYEQYF
CDR3nt: TGCGCCAGCAGCCGAGTGGGCAGCTCCTACGAGCAGTACTTC

d_gene: TRBD1
abundance: -
v_gene: TRBV7-2
len: 17
j_gene: TRBJ2-7
CDR3aa: CASSLPTRGLNSYEQYF
CDR3nt: TGTGCCAGCAGCTTACCCACCAGGGGGCTGAATTCCTACGAGCAGTACTTC

d_gene: -
abundance: -
v_gene: TRBV6-5
len: 14
j_gene: TRBJ2-2
CDR3aa: CASNPGTNTGELFF
CDR3nt: TGTGCCAGCAACCCCGGGACGAACACCGGGGAGCTGTTTTTT

d_gene: -
abundance: -
v_gene: TRBV6-1
len: 12
j_gene: TRBJ1-1
CDR3aa: CASSEVGQKAFF
CDR3nt: TGTGCCAGCAGTGAAGTAGGACAGAAAGCTTTCTTT

d_gene: -
abundance: -
v_gene: TRBV6-5
len: 10
j_gene: TRBJ2-7
CDR3aa: CASGTVEQYF
CDR3nt: TGTGCCAGCGGGACGGTCGAGCAGTACTTC

d_gene: -
abundance: -
v_gene: TRBV7-9
len: 13
j_gene: TRBJ1-1
CDR3aa: CASSLSRNTEAFF
CDR3nt: TGTGCCAGCAGCTTATCAAGGAACACTGAAGCTTTCTTT

d_gene: -
abundance: once
v_gene: TRBV12-3/TRBV12-4
len: 12
j_gene: TRBJ1-6
CDR3aa: CASSLQGSPLHF
CDR3nt: TGTGCCAGCAGTTTACAGGGGTCTCCCCTCCACTTT

d_gene: TRBD1
abundance: -
v_gene: TRBV6-1
len: 17
j_gene: TRBJ2-5
CDR3aa: CASSEDTGTASRATQYF
CDR3nt: TGTGCCAGCAGTGAAGACACCGGGACAGCCTCTCGGGCGACCCAGTACTTC

d_gene: TRBD2
abundance: -
v_gene: TRBV30
len: 17
j_gene: TRBJ2-2
CDR3aa: CAWTAPSLAGETGELFF
CDR3nt: TGTGCCTGGACCGCGCCCTCTTTAGCGGGGGAAACCGGGGAGCTGTTTTTT

d_gene: -
abundance: -
v_gene: TRBV6-5
len: 12
j_gene: TRBJ1-1
CDR3aa: CASSYPLSEAFF
CDR3nt: TGTGCCAGCAGTTACCCCCTTTCTGAAGCTTTCTTT

d_gene: TRBD1
abundance: once
v_gene: TRBV4-1
len: 17
j_gene: TRBJ1-1
CDR3aa: CASSHLPGTGSNTEAFF
CDR3nt: TGCGCCAGCAGCCACCTCCCCGGGACAGGGTCGAACACTGAAGCTTTCTTT

d_gene: -
abundance: -
v_gene: TRBV27
len: 13
j_gene: TRBJ1-2
CDR3aa: CASSPAGVHGYTF
CDR3nt: TGTGCCAGCAGTCCCGCCGGGGTCCATGGCTACACCTTC

d_gene: -
abundance: -
v_gene: TRBV12-3/TRBV12-4
len: 13
j_gene: TRBJ1-1
CDR3aa: CASSFRGGTEAFF
CDR3nt: TGTGCCAGCAGTTTTAGGGGAGGCACTGAAGCTTTCTTT

d_gene: TRBD2
abundance: -
v_gene: TRBV7-2
len: 16
j_gene: TRBJ2-5
CDR3aa: CASSLSTSGVQETQYF
CDR3nt: TGTGCCAGCAGCTTATCGACTAGCGGGGTCCAAGAGACCCAGTACTTC

d_gene: -
abundance: -
v_gene: TRBV27
len: 13
j_gene: TRBJ2-3
CDR3aa: CASSGSRVDTQYF
CDR3nt: TGTGCCAGCAGTGGTAGTCGGGTAGATACGCAGTATTTT

d_gene: TRBD1
abundance: -
v_gene: TRBV30
len: 13
j_gene: TRBJ1-2
CDR3aa: CAWSVQGAGGYTF
CDR3nt: TGTGCCTGGAGTGTACAGGGGGCAGGCGGCTACACCTTC

d_gene: -
abundance: -
v_gene: TRBV6-5
len: 16
j_gene: TRBJ1-2
CDR3aa: CASSYFGGRNDYGYTF
CDR3nt: TGTGCCAGCAGTTACTTCGGGGGGCGCAATGACTATGGCTACACCTTC

d_gene: -
abundance: -
v_gene: TRBV7-9
len: 14
j_gene: TRBJ1-1
CDR3aa: CASSLVTGRAEAFF
CDR3nt: TGTGCCAGCAGCTTAGTTACTGGGCGAGCTGAAGCTTTCTTT

d_gene: -
abundance: -
v_gene: TRBV6-1
len: 14
j_gene: TRBJ1-6
CDR3aa: CASSEARERSPLHF
CDR3nt: TGTGCCAGCAGTGAAGCAAGGGAAAGGTCACCCCTCCACTTT

d_gene: -
abundance: -
v_gene: TRBV6-2/TRBV6-3
len: 13
j_gene: TRBJ1-5
CDR3aa: CASSRGLNQPQHF
CDR3nt: TGTGCCAGCAGCCGCGGACTTAATCAGCCCCAGCATTTT

d_gene: TRBD1
abundance: -
v_gene: TRBV29-1
len: 12
j_gene: TRBJ1-1
CDR3aa: CSARTGNTEAFF
CDR3nt: TGCAGCGCCAGGACAGGGAACACTGAAGCTTTCTTT

d_gene: TRBD1
abundance: -
v_gene: TRBV6-5
len: 16
j_gene: TRBJ2-2
CDR3aa: CASSYHGQGNTGELFF
CDR3nt: TGTGCCAGCAGTTACCACGGACAGGGAAACACCGGGGAGCTGTTTTTT

d_gene: TRBD1
abundance: -
v_gene: TRBV7-2
len: 15
j_gene: TRBJ1-5
CDR3aa: CASSSTGDRLEPQHF
CDR3nt: TGTGCCAGCAGCTCAACCGGGGACAGGCTAGAGCCCCAGCATTTT

d_gene: -
abundance: -
v_gene: TRBV30
len: 13
j_gene: TRBJ1-1
CDR3aa: CAWSVGGRGEAFF
CDR3nt: TGTGCCTGGAGTGTAGGGGGAAGGGGGGAAGCTTTCTTT

d_gene: -
abundance: -
v_gene: TRBV2
len: 15
j_gene: TRBJ2-3
CDR3aa: CASSERDGSTDTQYF
CDR3nt: TGTGCCAGCAGTGAACGGGACGGTAGCACAGATACGCAGTATTTT

d_gene: -
abundance: -
v_gene: TRBV6-5
len: 11
j_gene: TRBJ2-2
CDR3aa: CASTRTGELFF
CDR3nt: TGTGCCAGCACTAGGACCGGGGAGCTGTTTTTT

d_gene: -
abundance: -
v_gene: TRBV2
len: 14
j_gene: TRBJ2-4
CDR3aa: CASSESVRGNIQYF
CDR3nt: TGTGCCAGCAGTGAATCAGTCCGGGGAAACATTCAGTACTTC